The clone carrying this T cell receptor beta chain was counted a few times. Specified time point: patch test 1, 2 weeks after DPC sensitization. Documented treatment: therapeutic diphenylcyclopropenone sensitization with weekly scalp DPC. Donors were 18 to 70-year-old alopecia patients suitable for DPC. These data belong to a study of human T cells and chemical hapten exposure. Germline V gives CDR1 MNHEY, CDR2 SVGEGT. The V gene lost 10 bases and the J gene lost 1 base, with 14 bases spanning the gap. The CDR3 covers 14 residues. From the RACE reads, TCRdb called clonotypes with MiXCR, one entry per CDR3 protein. The table lists tens of thousands of distinct CDR3 sequences, 30% to 35% of them singletons.

Sequenced material: whole blood, taken in connection with sensitization to the hapten diphenylcyclopropenone (DPC). The TCR originated in a man aged 35 to 55 with alopecia areata. Some clones in this sample may be carry-over from other donors' samples. The chain employs TRBV6-2 or TRBV6-3 and TRBJ1-5; D might be TRBD1 (5 bases). The CDR3 DNA is TGTGCCACCCAGATGGGGCTGAGCAATCAGCCCCAGCATTTT. Protein: CATQMGLSNQPQHF.